This T cell receptor beta chain was found in a study of human T cells and chemical hapten exposure. Time point described: patch test 2, 6 weeks after DPC sensitization. Described treatment: therapeutic diphenylcyclopropenone sensitization with weekly scalp DPC. This clonotype was observed many times. Germline CDR1 reads SGHTA; CDR2 reads FQGNSA. The CDR3 consists of 15 residues. V dropped 4 bases and J dropped 6; count of bases not matched to a gene: 7. In the authors' methods: A typical sample had 95,638 TCRs, with roughly 20,000 to 700,000 overall. TCRdb ran MiXCR on the RACE reads and lists one entry per CDR3 protein. The V and J calls and clone size are TCRdb's, not the authors'. The table includes more than 85,000 distinct CDR3 sequences, around 10% detected once.

Sequencing was performed on whole blood, taken in connection with sensitization to the hapten diphenylcyclopropenone (DPC). This clonotype was sampled from a man aged 40-49 years with alopecia areata. Some clones in this sample may be carry-over from other donors' samples. V is TRBV7-2 and J is TRBJ2-3; 10 bases align to TRBD2. CDR3 amino acids: CASSSSSGSMDTQYF. CDR3 coding DNA: TGTGCCAGCAGCTCCTCTAGCGGGAGTATGGATACGCAGTATTTT.